The TCR beta chain described here comes from a study of shared clonotypes between healthy human individuals. The study's findings and limits: All-four-donor shared clonotypes had higher generation probabilities than non-shared clonotypes did. Generally, naive subsets came out with larger estimated richness than memory subsets. Between a handful of donors, naive CD4 clonotypes were shared at a level of about 5%.

Terminally differentiated effector memory CD45RA+ cells were excluded by CCR7 positive selection of CD45RO-negative cells. Remarks on this clone: The antigen remains unidentified.

Replicate PCRs for sorted subsets used 200 ng DNA; this equaled tens of thousands of T cell genomes. Method: immunoSEQ multiplex PCR; TCRdb's copy keeps in-frame clones and lacks some. The table has 2 million to 2.5 million clones, about 95% seen once. The V end lost 2 bases, the J end lost 3 bases, and 13 bases lay between the germline ends. Germline assignment: CDR1 MNHNY and CDR2 SVGAGI (reference sequence). The CDR3 spans 15 residues. The chain links TRBV6-6 to TRBJ1-1, with a possible D match to TRBD1 (6 bases). This clonotype was obtained from a man between 18 and 35 years old in good health. Sequenced: naive CD8+ T cells sorted from blood. CDR3 residues: CASSYVGGQDTEAFF. The CDR3 DNA reads TGTGCCAGCAGTTACGTGGGGGGGCAGGACACTGAAGCTTTCTTT.